Sequencing of this T cell receptor beta chain was carried out in a study of blood T cell repertoires in COVID-19. Study overall: Italy, Spain and the United States were the sources of the convalescent and acute COVID-19 samples.

Measured with immunoSEQ multiplex PCR; TCRdb has only the in-frame clones, and not every one. The profile covers about 300,000 clones, with about 82% appearing a single time and around 1.5% taken by the ten largest. Trimming cost V 1 base and J 8 bases; bases outside gene matches: 7. CDR3 length: 16 residues. Germline V gene lookup returns CDR1 MGHRA and CDR2 YSYEKL. The chain joins TRBV4-1 to TRBJ1-4, with 10 positions matching TRBD1. The sample comprised peripheral blood. This TCR was recovered from a woman aged 45-60 years with acute or convalescent COVID-19. In nucleotides, the CDR3 is TGCGCCAGCAGCCAAGGCGCCGGGACAGGGGAAGAAAAACTGTTTTTT. It translates to CASSQGAGTGEEKLFF.